This T cell receptor (beta chain) was sequenced for a study of blood T cell repertoires in COVID-19. Study-wide context: Samples came from the United States, Italy and Spain, spanning acute and convalescent COVID-19. Sources were T cells, B-cell-depleted T cells, or PBMCs; the material itself was cDNA or gDNA.

Authors' analysis steps: The authors estimated nucleated cell counts from reference gene primer amplification. Clones were sequenced by immunoSEQ multiplex PCR, and TCRdb holds only the in-frame ones, with some missing. V and J calls and clone size are copied from that table; D and trimming were computed from the DNA. The sample yields roughly 250,000 clones, nearly 85% seen once. The CDR3 extends over 12 amino acids. The ends were cut back, 2 bases at V and 4 bases at J, with 6 bases in the middle. CDR1 and CDR2 (germline): SGDLS, YYNGEE. What was sequenced was peripheral blood. The clonotype comes from a human donor in a cohort sampled during active COVID-19. V and J are TRBV9 and TRBJ1-2; the D is unclear. The CDR3 is CASSVAGYGYTF. The CDR3 region has the DNA TGTGCCAGCAGCGTGGCTGGCTATGGCTACACCTTC.